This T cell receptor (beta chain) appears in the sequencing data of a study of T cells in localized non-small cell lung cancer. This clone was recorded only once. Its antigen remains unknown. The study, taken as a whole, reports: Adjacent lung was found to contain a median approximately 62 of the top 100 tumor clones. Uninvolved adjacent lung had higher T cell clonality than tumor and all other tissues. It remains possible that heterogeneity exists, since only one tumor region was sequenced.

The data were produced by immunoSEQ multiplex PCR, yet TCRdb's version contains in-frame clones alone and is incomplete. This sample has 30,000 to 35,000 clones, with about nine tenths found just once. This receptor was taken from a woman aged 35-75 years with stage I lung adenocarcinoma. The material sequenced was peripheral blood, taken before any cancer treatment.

Written as DNA, the CDR3 is TGTGCCAGCAGCTTTGGCGTAGCCAAAAACATTCAGTACTTC. Translating it yields CASSFGVAKNIQYF. This chain connects TRBV7-2 to TRBJ2-4; D is unclear. This CDR3 region has 14 residues. Germline values: CDR1 SGHTA, CDR2 FQGNSA. Trimming took 3 bases from V and 0 from J, leaving 6 bases between them. Complete variable domain (other parts from reference TRBV7-2 and TRBJ2-4): GAGVSQSPSNKVTEKGKDVELRCDPISGHTALYWYRQSLGQGLEFLIYFQGNSAPDKSGLPSDRFSAERTGGSVSTLTIQRTQQEDSAVYLCASSFGVAKNIQYFGAGTRLSVL.